The 27 T cell receptor beta chains given below trace back to one sample, sequenced in a study of shared clonotypes between healthy human individuals. As defined, naive CD8 cells were CD45RO-negative and positively selected for CCR7, with terminally differentiated effector memory CD45RA+ cells excluded. The table came from immunoSEQ multiplex PCR; TCRdb's copy has only in-frame clones and leaves some out. The sample records about 680,000 clones, roughly 94% being singletons. The sample taken for sequencing was naive CD8+ T cells sorted from blood. The receptors here all came from a man aged 25 to 45 in good health.

The chain combines TRBV10-1 with TRBJ2-7; 8 nucleotides line up with TRBD2. The CDR3 spans 16 residues. CDR1 and CDR2 (germline): WNHNN, SYGVQD (reference sequence). Unmatched junction bases numbered 8, after V lost 0 bases and J lost 4 bases. The CDR3 region is CASSESGGRFSYEQYF. In DNA form, the CDR3 reads TGCGCCAGCAGTGAGTCGGGCGGGAGGTTCTCTTACGAGCAGTACTTC.

This chain uses TRBV11-2 with TRBJ1-2; D is perhaps TRBD1 (5 bases). V was clipped by 6 bases and J by 6 bases, with 17 bases between them. This CDR3 contains 14 residues. Germline V gene lookup returns CDR1 SGHAT and CDR2 FQNNGV. CDR3 nucleotides: TGTGCCAGCAGGCATAAAGGGGAACTCGATGGCTACACCTTC. As protein: CASRHKGELDGYTF.

The chain has TRBV18 and TRBJ2-3, with a possible D match to TRBD1 (5 bases). Germline V lookup: CDR1 KGHSH, CDR2 LQKENI. The CDR3 totals 21 residues. V lost 4 bases and J lost 4, with 33 bases in between. CDR3 residues: CASSLYPQDPLLFGSPDTQYF. CDR3 DNA: TGTGCCAGCTCACTCTACCCACAGGATCCTCTTTTGTTTGGCTCGCCAGATACGCAGTATTTT.

The genes are TRBV7-9 and TRBJ1-1; maybe TRBD1 (6 bases). With 5 bases removed from V and 8 bases from J, the gap between germline ends came to 15 bases. The CDR3 consists of 13 residues. Germline lookup yields CDR1 SEHNR and CDR2 FQNEAQ (reference sequence). The CDR3 here is CASSRDTRGEAFF. CDR3 DNA sequence: TGTGCCAGCAGCCGGGACACCCGGGGAGAAGCTTTCTTT.

The J gene is TRBJ2-7, the V gene TRBV6-5; D is undetermined. The CDR3 totals 14 residues. CDR1 and CDR2 (germline): MNHEY, SVGAGI. With 5 bases removed from V and 6 bases from J, the gap between germline ends came to 17 bases. This CDR3 is CASSPRTQAGEQYF. Written as DNA, the CDR3 is TGTGCCAGCAGTCCTCGCACCCAAGCAGGCGAGCAGTACTTC.

The J gene is TRBJ2-2, the V gene TRBV6-1; D remains ambiguous. The germline CDR1 and CDR2 sequences are MNHNS and SASEGT. This CDR3 is 16 amino acids long. V gave up 2 bases and J gave up 4 bases, with 14 bases separating them. The CDR3 nucleotides are TGTGCCAGCAGTGAAAGGGATACTTATATCACCGGGGAGCTGTTTTTT. It is translated as CASSERDTYITGELFF.

This chain joins TRBV7-9 and TRBJ2-3; 9 positions agree with TRBD2. This CDR3 is 19 amino acids long. Trimming at V came to 4 bases and at J to 2 bases, leaving 16 bases not matched to a gene. The germline CDR1 and CDR2 sequences are SEHNR and FQNEAQ (reference sequence). CDR3 sequence (DNA): TGTGCCAGCAGCTCGCCCCCATGGGAGGCTAGCGGGATCACAGATACGCAGTATTTT. It yields the protein CASSSPPWEASGITDTQYF.

V gene TRBV27 combines with J gene TRBJ2-3; 11 nucleotides align to TRBD1. The ends lost 6 bases at V and 0 bases at J; junction bases unmatched: 17. The length of the CDR3 is 20 residues. Per the germline V gene, CDR1 is MNHEY and CDR2 is SMNVEV (reference sequence). CDR3 sequence (DNA): TGTGCCAGCAGGCAAAGGACAGGGGGCTTCGCACTAGAGAGCACAGATACGCAGTATTTT. Residues: CASRQRTGGFALESTDTQYF.

In its sample, this clone was seen once. The chain combines TRBV11-3 with TRBJ2-2; D is possibly TRBD1 (5 bases). Germline values: CDR1 SGHNT, CDR2 YENEEA. This CDR3 is 13 amino acids long. The germline V and J ends were trimmed by 6 bases and 1 base, with 6 bases remaining between them. This chain's CDR3 is CASRDKNTGELFF. The DNA for the CDR3 is TGTGCCAGCAGGGACAAGAACACCGGGGAGCTGTTTTTT.

The chain carries TRBV7-2 and TRBJ2-7, with D hard to call. The germline CDR1 and CDR2 sequences are SGHTA and FQGNSA. V lost 4 bases and J 2 bases, leaving 15 bases between the germline ends. The CDR3 runs to 15 residues. The CDR3 bases are TGTGCCAGCAGCTATCATATAGGAGAAACCTACGAGCAGTACTTC. Its translation is CASSYHIGETYEQYF. The entire variable domain, with the rest obtained from reference TRBV7-2 and TRBJ2-7, is as follows: GAGVSQSPSNKVTEKGKDVELRCDPISGHTALYWYRQSLGQGLEFLIYFQGNSAPDKSGLPSDRFSAERTGGSVSTLTIQRTQQEDSAVYLCASSYHIGETYEQYFGPGTRLTVT.

The chain joins TRBV6-1 to TRBJ2-3, with 12 bases identical to TRBD2. The V gene end was trimmed by 7 bases and the J gene end by 2 bases; junction bases not matched to a gene: 1. Germline values: CDR1 MNHNS, CDR2 SASEGT. CDR3 length: 14 amino acids. The CDR3 loop is CASTSGRATDTQYF. The CDR3 DNA is TGTGCCAGCACTAGCGGGAGGGCCACAGATACGCAGTATTTT.

The rearrangement links TRBV27 to TRBJ2-7, with D hard to call. The V end was cut by 5 bases, the J end by 3 bases, with 11 bases between. Looked up from germline, CDR1 is MNHEY and CDR2 is SMNVEV (reference sequence). The CDR3 extends over 13 amino acids. CDR3 DNA: TGTGCCAGCAGTGAAAGAGTCGACTACGAGCAGTACTTC. Translated, it gives CASSERVDYEQYF.

The V call is TRBV10-3, the J call TRBJ2-3; D is unresolved. CDR1 ENHRY and CDR2 SYGVKD come from the germline V gene. The CDR3 runs to 13 residues. Between the trimmed V and J ends, which lost 5 bases and 3 bases, there was a span of 9 bases. The CDR3 here is CAISPLRTDTQYF. In nucleotides, the CDR3 is TGTGCCATCAGTCCCTTGAGGACAGATACGCAGTATTTT.

The gene calls are TRBV28 and TRBJ1-1; maybe TRBD1 (6 bases). Germline loops: CDR1 MDHEN, CDR2 SYDVKM. Trimming stripped 10 bases from V and 4 bases from J, with 13 bases between. This CDR3 is 12 amino acids long. The CDR3 here is CAIGGVGTEAFF. In DNA form, the CDR3 reads TGTGCCATAGGGGGGGTGGGCACTGAAGCTTTCTTT.

J is TRBJ2-1 and V is TRBV30, with D unclear. The CDR3 spans 12 residues. Germline CDR1 GTSNPN, CDR2 SVGIG (reference sequence). V lost 0 bases and J 11 bases, leaving 11 bases between the germline ends. CDR3 loop: CAWSVNTYKQFF. In nucleotides, the CDR3 is TGTGCCTGGAGTGTAAACACATACAAGCAGTTCTTC. The full variable domain, with the rest looked up from reference TRBV30 and TRBJ2-1, is SQTIHQWPATLVQPVGSPLSLECTVEGTSNPNLYWYRQAAGRGLQLLFYSVGIGQISSEVPQNLSASRPQDRQFILSSKKLLLSDSGFYLCAWSVNTYKQFFGPGTRLTVL.

About this clone itself: An end of the junction does not agree with germline; a read error may underlie this. The chain employs TRBV11-2 and TRBJ2-7, with D possibly being TRBD2 (5 bases). The CDR3 consists of 17 residues. Germline loops: CDR1 SGHAT, CDR2 FQNNGV. Here the CDR3 DNA reads TGTGCCAGCAGCTTAAGCCTAGGCCGGGATGCCTCCGACGAGCAGTACTTC. The encoded protein is CASSLSLGRDASDEQYF.

The chain combines TRBV13 with TRBJ2-7; D gene unclear. Germline-derived CDR1 and CDR2 are PRHDT and FYEKMQ (reference sequence). Trimming pared 3 bases from V and 3 bases from J, leaving 9 bases between. The CDR3 spans 13 residues. The CDR3 DNA sequence: TGTGCCAGCAGCTTGACATCAGACTACGAGCAGTACTTC. It yields the protein CASSLTSDYEQYF.

The chain is built from TRBV28 and TRBJ2-1; D is tentatively TRBD1 or TRBD2 (5 bases each). Looked up from germline, CDR1 is MDHEN and CDR2 is SYDVKM. V was pared by 3 bases and J by 5 bases, with 11 bases between. This CDR3 region has 14 residues. CDR3 bases: TGTGCCAGCAGTTTCCGGGACCTTGACAATGAGCAGTTCTTC. This codes for CASSFRDLDNEQFF.

The chain is built from TRBV7-9 and TRBJ2-5; TRBD1 is a possible D gene (6 bases). The length of the CDR3 is 13 residues. V dropped 5 bases and J dropped 6 bases, with 13 bases sitting between them. Germline values: CDR1 SEHNR, CDR2 FQNEAQ (reference sequence). CDR3 region: CASSPQGRKTQYF. The CDR3 nucleotides are TGTGCCAGCAGCCCCCAGGGGAGAAAGACCCAGTACTTC.

The chain couples TRBV9 to TRBJ2-2; 12 bases line up with TRBD2. Unmatched junction bases numbered 5, after V lost 3 bases and J lost 5 bases. The CDR3 extends over 16 amino acids. In germline, CDR1 is SGDLS, CDR2 YYNGEE. DNA of the CDR3: TGTGCCAGCAGCGAAGGACTAGCGGGAAGAACCGGGGAGCTGTTTTTT. As protein: CASSEGLAGRTGELFF.

The gene calls are TRBV10-3 and TRBJ1-5; D unclear. The CDR3 loop spans 17 amino acids. V lost 11 bases to trimming and J lost 0 bases, with 23 bases between them. Germline V gives CDR1 ENHRY, CDR2 SYGVKD. Here the CDR3 DNA reads TGTGCCTTCCCCGCCGTCGAAAATCAGGTTAGCAATCAGCCCCAGCATTTT. Its protein is CAFPAVENQVSNQPQHF.

The chain joins TRBV28 to TRBJ2-6; 11 bases map to TRBD2. V shed 6 bases, J shed 4 bases, and the junction held 20 bases outside the gene matches. Germline V gene lookup returns CDR1 MDHEN and CDR2 SYDVKM. The CDR3 is made up of 21 amino acids. CDR3 loop: CASRSVPSSGRARTGANVLTF. The CDR3 nucleotides read TGTGCCAGCAGAAGTGTGCCAAGTAGCGGGAGGGCTAGGACGGGGGCCAACGTCCTGACTTTC.

The V and J genes are TRBV6-6 and TRBJ2-7; 8 positions match TRBD2. Germline CDR1 and CDR2: MNHNY and SVGAGI (reference sequence). V shed 5 bases, J shed 4 bases, and the junction held 7 bases outside the gene matches. This CDR3 is 14 amino acids long. The CDR3 loop reads CASSDSGSRYEQYF. CDR3 nucleotides: TGTGCCAGCAGTGACAGCGGGAGTAGGTACGAGCAGTACTTC.

The V call is TRBV14, the J call TRBJ2-1, with 12 bases lining up with TRBD2. CDR1 SGHDN and CDR2 FVKESK come from the germline V gene. This CDR3 region has 14 residues. The V segment lost 2 bases and the J segment 9 bases; nucleotides outside the gene matches: 2. The CDR3 DNA reads TGTGCCAGCAGCCAATGGACTAGCGGGACTGAGCAGTTCTTC. Amino acid sequence: CASSQWTSGTEQFF.

Here the CDR3 reads CASSRDRASGRTYEQYF. Here the CDR3 DNA reads TGTGCCAGCAGCCGGGACAGGGCGAGCGGGAGGACCTACGAGCAGTACTTC. This chain joins TRBV7-9 and TRBJ2-7; D may be TRBD1 or TRBD2 (9 bases each). Between the trimmed V and J ends, which lost 5 bases and 2 bases, there was a span of 22 bases. Germline CDR1 is SEHNR and CDR2 is FQNEAQ (reference sequence). The CDR3 is 17 residues long.

V usage is TRBV10-2 and J usage is TRBJ2-2; D possibly uses TRBD1 or TRBD2 (6 bases each). The CDR3 extends over 13 amino acids. Germline V gene lookup returns CDR1 WSHSY and CDR2 SAAADI. The ends were cut back, 8 bases at V and 6 bases at J, with 13 bases in the middle. The CDR3 loop reads CASRGLPPGELFF. For the CDR3, the DNA is TGCGCCAGCCGGGGGCTACCCCCCGGGGAGCTGTTTTTT.

In DNA form, the CDR3 reads TGTGCCAGCAATGACGTGACGGGAGATGCAACTAATGAAAAACTGTTTTTT. As protein: CASNDVTGDATNEKLFF. This chain links TRBV2 with TRBJ1-4; the D is unclear. The CDR3 is 17 residues long. The V end was cut by 7 bases, the J end by 0 bases, with 18 bases between. Germline lookup yields CDR1 SNHLY and CDR2 FYNNEI. Together with reference TRBV2 and TRBJ1-4, the CDR3 gives the full variable domain: EPEVTQTPSHQVTQMGQEVILRCVPISNHLYFYWYRQILGQKVEFLVSFYNNEISEKSEIFDDQFSVERPDGSNFTLKIRSTKLEDSAMYFCASNDVTGDATNEKLFFGSGTQLSVL.